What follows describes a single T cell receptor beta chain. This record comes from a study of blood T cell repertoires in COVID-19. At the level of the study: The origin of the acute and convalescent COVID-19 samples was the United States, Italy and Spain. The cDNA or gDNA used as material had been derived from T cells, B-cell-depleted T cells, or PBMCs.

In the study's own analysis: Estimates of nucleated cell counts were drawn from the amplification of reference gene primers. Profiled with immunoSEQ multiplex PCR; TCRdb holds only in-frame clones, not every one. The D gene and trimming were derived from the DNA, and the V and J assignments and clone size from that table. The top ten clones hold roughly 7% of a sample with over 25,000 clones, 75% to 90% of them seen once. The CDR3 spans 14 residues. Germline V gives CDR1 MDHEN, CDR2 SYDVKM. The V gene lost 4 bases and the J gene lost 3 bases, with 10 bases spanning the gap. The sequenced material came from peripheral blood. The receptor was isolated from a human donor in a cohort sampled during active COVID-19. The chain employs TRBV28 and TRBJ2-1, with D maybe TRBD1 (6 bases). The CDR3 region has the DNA TGTGCCAGCAGTTCCGAGACAGGCTACAATGAGCAGTTCTTC. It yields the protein CASSSETGYNEQFF.